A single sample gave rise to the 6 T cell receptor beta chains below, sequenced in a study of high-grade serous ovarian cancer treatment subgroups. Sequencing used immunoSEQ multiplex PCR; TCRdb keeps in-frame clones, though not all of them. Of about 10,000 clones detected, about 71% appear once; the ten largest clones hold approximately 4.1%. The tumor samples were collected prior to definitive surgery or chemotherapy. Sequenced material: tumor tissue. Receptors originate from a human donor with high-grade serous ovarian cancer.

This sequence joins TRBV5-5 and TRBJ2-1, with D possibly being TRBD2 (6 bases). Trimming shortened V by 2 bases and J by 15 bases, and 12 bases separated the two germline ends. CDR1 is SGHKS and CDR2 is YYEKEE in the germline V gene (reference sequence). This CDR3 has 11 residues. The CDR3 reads CASSLGGILFF. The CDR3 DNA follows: TGTGCCAGCAGCTTAGGCGGGATTCTGTTCTTC.

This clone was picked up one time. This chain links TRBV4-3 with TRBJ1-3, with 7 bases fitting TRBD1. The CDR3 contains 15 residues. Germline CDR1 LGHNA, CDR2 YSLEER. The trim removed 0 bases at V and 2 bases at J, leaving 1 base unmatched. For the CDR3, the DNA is TGCGCCAGCAGCCAAGATCAGGGGGCTGGAAACACCATATATTTT. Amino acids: CASSQDQGAGNTIYF.

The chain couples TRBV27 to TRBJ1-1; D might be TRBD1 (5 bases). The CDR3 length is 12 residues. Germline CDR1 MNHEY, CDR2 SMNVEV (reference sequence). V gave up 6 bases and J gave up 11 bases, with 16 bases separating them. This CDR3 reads CASRTGLLRAFF. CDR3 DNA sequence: TGTGCCAGCAGGACGGGGCTCCTTAGGGCTTTCTTT.

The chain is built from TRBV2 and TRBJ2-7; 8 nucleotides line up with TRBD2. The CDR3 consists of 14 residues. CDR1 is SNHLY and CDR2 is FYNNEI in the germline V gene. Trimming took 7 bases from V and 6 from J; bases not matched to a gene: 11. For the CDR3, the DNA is TGTGCCAGCATGGACGGACTAGCTCCCCTCGAGCAGTACTTC. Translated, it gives CASMDGLAPLEQYF.

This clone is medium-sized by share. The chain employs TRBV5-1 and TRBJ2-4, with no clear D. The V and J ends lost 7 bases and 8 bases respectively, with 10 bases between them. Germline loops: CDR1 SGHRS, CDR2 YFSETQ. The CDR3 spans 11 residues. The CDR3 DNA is TGCGCCAGCCAAGAAAGCGACATTCAGTACTTC. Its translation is CASQESDIQYF.

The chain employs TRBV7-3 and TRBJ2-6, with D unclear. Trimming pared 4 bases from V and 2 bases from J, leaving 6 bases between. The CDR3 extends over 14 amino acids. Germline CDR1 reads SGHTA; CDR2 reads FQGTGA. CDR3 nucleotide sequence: TGTGCCAGCAGCTCCTCCCCTGGGGCCAACGTCCTGACTTTC. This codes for CASSSSPGANVLTF.